The 20 T cell receptor beta chains reported below all come from one sample, sequenced in a study of shared clonotypes between healthy human individuals. Using immunoSEQ multiplex PCR, the repertoire was profiled, and TCRdb retains in-frame clones only, with some absent. The sample has approximately 1.9 million clones, just over 90% seen once; the top ten hold about 1.7%. Terminally differentiated effector memory CD45RA+ cells were left out of the naive CD8 fraction, which was CD45RO-negative and positively selected for CCR7. Sequencing was done on a sample of naive CD8+ T cells from PBMCs. These receptors originate from a man younger than 35 in good health. Some clones in this sample may be carry-over from other donors' samples.

This rearrangement joins TRBV7-2 to TRBJ2-7; D may be TRBD2 (6 bases). Germline CDR1 SGHTA, CDR2 FQGNSA. The CDR3 covers 16 residues. The V end was cut by 1 base, the J end by 1 base, with 14 bases between. The DNA for the CDR3 is TGTGCCAGCAGCTTAGTTTATCGGCGGGATTCCTACGAGCAGTACTTC. Translated, it gives CASSLVYRRDSYEQYF.

The J gene is TRBJ1-5, the V gene TRBV4-3; D unclear. V gave up 0 bases and J gave up 0 bases, with 6 bases separating them. Germline values: CDR1 LGHNA, CDR2 YSLEER. This CDR3 has 15 amino acids. The CDR3 loop reads CASSQDLRSNQPQHF. The CDR3 coding sequence is TGCGCCAGCAGCCAAGATCTCCGTAGCAATCAGCCCCAGCATTTT.

This rearrangement joins TRBV27 to TRBJ1-4; D is uncertain. The CDR3 is 14 residues long. Between the trimmed V and J ends, which lost 1 base and 6 bases, there was a span of 9 bases. CDR1 and CDR2 (germline): MNHEY, SMNVEV (reference sequence). The CDR3: CASSLWSGHEKLFF. CDR3 DNA: TGTGCCAGCAGTTTATGGTCCGGTCATGAAAAACTGTTTTTT.

V gene TRBV12-5 combines with J gene TRBJ2-1, with 7 bases that match TRBD2. After removal of 5 bases from V and 0 bases from J, the junction contained 10 bases not matched to a gene. The CDR3 sequence is 17 residues long. Per germline, CDR1 LGHNT and CDR2 FRNRAP. The chain's CDR3 is CASGPGIAGPSYNEQFF. DNA for the CDR3: TGTGCTAGTGGTCCCGGGATAGCGGGTCCCTCCTACAATGAGCAGTTCTTC. Supplemented by reference TRBV12-5 and TRBJ2-1, the full variable domain reads DARVTQTPRHKVTEMGQEVTMRCQPILGHNTVFWYRQTMMQGLELLAYFRNRAPLDDSGMPKDRFSAEMPDATLATLKIQPSEPRDSAVYFCASGPGIAGPSYNEQFFGPGTRLTVL.

The genes are TRBV7-9 and TRBJ2-5, with 9 positions matching TRBD1. Germline V lookup: CDR1 SEHNR, CDR2 FQNEAQ (reference sequence). The CDR3 has 17 amino acids. The trim removed 6 bases at V and 5 bases at J, leaving 16 bases unmatched. The CDR3 DNA sequence: TGTGCCAGCAGGGGATACTCGGGACAGGGAGGGTACGAGACCCAGTACTTC. Its protein is CASRGYSGQGGYETQYF.

The V call is TRBV7-9, the J call TRBJ1-3, with 9 positions matching TRBD1. CDR1 and CDR2 (germline): SEHNR, FQNEAQ (reference sequence). The V and J ends lost 4 bases and 0 bases, in that order; junction bases with no gene match: 13. The CDR3 runs 19 residues. CDR3 sequence (DNA): TGTGCCAGCAGCTCGACCCAATACACAGGGGGCATCTCTGGAAACACCATATATTTT. Translating it yields CASSSTQYTGGISGNTIYF.

In its sample, this clone was seen once. The chain couples TRBV15 to TRBJ1-1; D unresolved. The V gene's germline CDR1 is LNHNV and CDR2 YYDKDF (reference sequence). The V end was cut by 0 bases, the J end by 4 bases, with 12 bases between. The CDR3 totals 15 residues. CDR3 nucleotide sequence: TGTGCCACCAGCAGAGATCGAGGCAGTCTCACTGAAGCTTTCTTT. Translating gives CATSRDRGSLTEAFF. Complete variable domain (other parts from reference TRBV15 and TRBJ1-1): DAMVIQNPRYQVTQFGKPVTLSCSQTLNHNVMYWYQQKSSQAPKLLFHYYDKDFNNEADTPDNFQSRRPNTSFCFLDIRSPGLGDTAMYLCATSRDRGSLTEAFFGQGTRLTVV.

The chain links TRBV28 to TRBJ1-1; D may be TRBD1 (5 bases). The germline CDR1 and CDR2 sequences are MDHEN and SYDVKM. V lost 7 bases and J lost 11, with 20 bases in between. The CDR3 length is 13 residues. The CDR3 is CASKLYMGESAFF. The CDR3 region has the DNA TGTGCCAGCAAGCTGTATATGGGGGAATCTGCTTTCTTT. Full variable domain (rest looked up from reference TRBV28 and TRBJ1-1): DVKVTQSSRYLVKRTGEKVFLECVQDMDHENMFWYRQDPGLGLRLIYFSYDVKMKEKGDIPEGYSVSREKKERFSLILESASTNQTSMYLCASKLYMGESAFFGQGTRLTVV.

This chain uses TRBV11-3 with TRBJ2-1; the match to TRBD2 covers 8 bases. Per the germline V gene, CDR1 is SGHNT and CDR2 is YENEEA. V lost 5 bases to trimming and J lost 2 bases; unmatched junction nucleotides: 8. The CDR3 sequence is 16 residues long. The CDR3 DNA sequence: TGTGCCAGCAGCGAAAGCACTAGCGGTGCCTACAATGAGCAGTTCTTC. Translated, it gives CASSESTSGAYNEQFF. Full variable domain (rest looked up from reference TRBV11-3 and TRBJ2-1): EAGVVQSPRYKIIEKKQPVAFWCNPISGHNTLYWYLQNLGQGPELLIRYENEEAVDDSQLPKDRFSAERLKGVDSTLKIQPAELGDSAVYLCASSESTSGAYNEQFFGPGTRLTVL.

The chain couples TRBV6-5 to TRBJ1-3; D not certain. CDR3 length equals 12 residues. V lost 2 bases and J 3 bases, leaving 2 bases between the germline ends. CDR1 and CDR2 (germline): MNHEY, SVGAGI. The CDR3 DNA sequence: TGTGCCAGCAGTTACGGTGGAAACACCATATATTTT. Its protein is CASSYGGNTIYF.

This clone was seen once. The same CDR3 is also encoded by other DNA sequences in this sample. The V and J genes are TRBV6-5 and TRBJ1-1; no clear D. The CDR3 covers 14 residues. Trimming left V 2 bases short and J 1 base short, with 8 bases between. CDR1 and CDR2 from the germline V gene are MNHEY and SVGAGI. The CDR3 reads CASSYRTSNTEAFF. The DNA for the CDR3 is TGTGCCAGCAGTTACAGGACCTCGAACACTGAAGCTTTCTTT.

This chain joins TRBV4-3 and TRBJ1-3; weak D call: TRBD1 (5 bases). The germline gives CDR1 LGHNA, CDR2 YSLEER. This CDR3 is 16 amino acids long. With 4 bases removed from V and 0 bases from J, the gap between germline ends came to 13 bases. The CDR3 bases are TGCGCCAGCAGCCCAAAAACCCAGGGCTCTGGAAACACCATATATTTT. Its protein is CASSPKTQGSGNTIYF.

The chain links TRBV11-2 to TRBJ2-7; D is undetermined. The germline gives CDR1 SGHAT, CDR2 FQNNGV. This CDR3 is built from 15 residues. The V end lost 3 bases, the J end lost 7 bases, and 19 bases lay between the germline ends. In DNA, the CDR3 is TGTGCCAGCAGCTTGTGGGGTCCGGAAGTGCGGGAGCAGTACTTC. This translates into CASSLWGPEVREQYF.

On this clone itself: The same CDR3 also results from other DNA sequences found in this sample. The chain joins TRBV5-6 to TRBJ2-7, with D perhaps matching TRBD2 (6 bases). Trimming shortened V by 1 base and J by 2 bases, and 10 bases separated the two germline ends. Germline values: CDR1 SGHDT, CDR2 YYEEEE. The CDR3 totals 14 residues. CDR3 nucleotide sequence: TGTGCCAGCAGCTTGTCCGGCGGGGCCTACGAGCAGTACTTC. It specifies CASSLSGGAYEQYF.

The V gene is TRBV7-9, the J gene TRBJ1-3; D is uncertain. Germline-derived CDR1 and CDR2 are SEHNR and FQNEAQ (reference sequence). V was trimmed by 0 bases and J by 8 bases, leaving 14 bases between them. The CDR3 consists of 15 residues. Here the CDR3 DNA reads TGTGCCAGCAGCTTAGCCGGGTCCTGGTGGGACACCATATATTTT. This translates into CASSLAGSWWDTIYF. The entire variable domain, with the rest obtained from reference TRBV7-9 and TRBJ1-3, is as follows: DTGVSQNPRHKITKRGQNVTFRCDPISEHNRLYWYRQTLGQGPEFLTYFQNEAQLEKSRLLSDRFSAERPKGSFSTLEIQRTEQGDSAMYLCASSLAGSWWDTIYFGEGSWLTVV.

The rearrangement uses TRBV19 and TRBJ2-1; 12 bases fit TRBD2. The V gene end was trimmed by 4 bases and the J gene end by 5 bases; junction bases not matched to a gene: 6. CDR3 size: 16 residues. Per germline, CDR1 LNHDA and CDR2 SQIVND (reference sequence). The CDR3 loop reads CASSTWTSGIHNEQFF. The DNA of the CDR3 is TGTGCCAGTAGTACCTGGACTAGCGGGATCCACAATGAGCAGTTCTTC.

V gene TRBV7-9 combines with J gene TRBJ2-7; 10 bases line up with TRBD1. This CDR3 contains 14 residues. Germline trimming cut 4 bases from V and 4 bases from J; bases unmatched to any gene: 4. Per germline, CDR1 SEHNR and CDR2 FQNEAQ (reference sequence). The CDR3 region has the DNA TGTGCCAGCAGCTCGGACAGGGGGGATTACGAGCAGTACTTC. Protein: CASSSDRGDYEQYF.

Here the CDR3 reads CASSLSKTGGDDGYTF. Written as DNA, the CDR3 is TGTGCCAGCAGTTTATCGAAGACAGGGGGCGACGATGGCTACACCTTC. The chain links TRBV27 to TRBJ1-2, with 10 positions matching TRBD1. The CDR3 has 16 residues. Trimming at V came to 0 bases and at J to 6 bases, leaving 7 bases not matched to a gene. CDR1 and CDR2 from the germline V gene are MNHEY and SMNVEV (reference sequence).

CDR3 DNA: TGTGCCAGTAGTATGTGGGGGGCAGGCACCGGGGAGCTGTTTTTT. Its translation: CASSMWGAGTGELFF. The J gene is TRBJ2-2, the V gene TRBV19; D is perhaps TRBD1 or TRBD2 (6 bases each). The germline CDR1 and CDR2 sequences are LNHDA and SQIVND (reference sequence). This CDR3 is 15 amino acids long. V was clipped by 3 bases and J by 4 bases, with 12 bases between them.

Concerning this clone: Other nucleotide sequences from this sample produce the same CDR3. This rearrangement joins TRBV28 to TRBJ2-5; tentative D call: TRBD1 (6 bases). Deletions cut 4 bases from V and 1 base from J, with 10 bases between. This CDR3 is built from 14 residues. Germline V gene data show CDR1 as MDHEN and CDR2 as SYDVKM. CDR3 sequence reads: CASSYRDTQETQYF. CDR3 DNA sequence: TGTGCCAGCAGTTACCGGGACACCCAAGAGACCCAGTACTTC.